This TCR beta chain was recovered during a study of T-cell memory formation after mild COVID-19. Turning to the study itself: Across donors, TCR clusters were largely donor specific.

Comments on this clonotype: Its antigen is unidentified.

TCRdb redid the calling of the 5' RACE reads with MiXCR, one entry per CDR3 protein. There are 550,000 to 700,000 distinct CDR3 sequences in the sample; 15% to 20% occur only once, and about 11% lies in the top ten. Whole-study results and caveats: Second-wave clones peaking on day 37 lacked confirmed SARS-CoV-2 specificity. Clones that contracted clustered mainly in CM and EM if CD4+ and in EMRA if CD8+.

The sequencing sample was made of PBMCs or a T cell subset sorted from them (not recorded which). The receptor's source is an adult woman who had mild COVID-19 (a few samples of this study predate the infection). Cell type and time point are not known.

This CDR3 is CASSSGTGDIGNTQYF. CDR3 in DNA: TGTGCCAGCAGCTCAGGGACAGGGGATATTGGAAATACGCAGTATTTT. The rearrangement joins TRBV7-2 to TRBJ2-3, with 10 positions matching TRBD1. CDR3 length: 16 residues. The germline V gene encodes CDR1 SGHTA and CDR2 FQGNSA. V trimming: 4 bases; J trimming: 7 bases; junction bases outside the gene matches: 11.